These T cell receptor beta chains were read from a single sample in a study of blood T cell repertoires in COVID-19. Data came from immunoSEQ multiplex PCR; TCRdb stores just in-frame clones and leaves some out. The sample includes 53,000 or so clones, more than 75% of them seen just once. The sequenced material came from peripheral blood. The receptor source for this set is a man between 50 and 59 years old with active or convalescent COVID-19. Both conserved end residues are part of each CDR3. The D gene is left open where the match is weak. A clone size is listed for some rows: how often the clone was seen (once, few, many), or a class if it is expanded.

>TRBV7-9|TRBJ2-3|TRBD2|few
TGTGCCAGCAGCTCGGGACTAGGAATCACAGATACGCAGTATTTT
CASSSGLGITDTQYF
>TRBV5-8|TRBJ1-4|TRBD1|once
TGTGCCAGCAGCCTTCCGGGACAGGTTAATGAAAAACTGTTTTTT
CASSLPGQVNEKLFF
>TRBV6-5|TRBJ2-3|TRBD2|NA
TGTGCCAGCAGAAGCGGGGGGGCCCCAGATACGCAGTATTTT
CASRSGGAPDTQYF
>TRBV18|TRBJ2-3|TRBD1|NA
TGTGCCAGCTCGCCAAGGGGACAGGGGCAAACAGATACGCAGTATTTT
CASSPRGQGQTDTQYF
>TRBV5-6|TRBJ1-1|NA|NA
TGTGCCAGCAGCTTGGGGGCAGGGATGAACACTGAAGCTTTCTTT
CASSLGAGMNTEAFF
>TRBV7-2|TRBJ2-5|TRBD2|NA
TGTGCCAGCGGACTAGTAGGGTTTGAGACCCAGTACTTC
CASGLVGFETQYF
>TRBV3-1/TRBV3-2|TRBJ2-1|TRBD2|once
TGTGCCAGCAGCCAACAAAGCGGGAGTAAAGGTGAGCAGTTCTTC
CASSQQSGSKGEQFF
>TRBV19|TRBJ2-7|TRBD1|NA
TGTGCCAGTAGTATGGGGACAGGGTCCTCCTACGAGCAGTACTTC
CASSMGTGSSYEQYF
>TRBV10-1|TRBJ2-4|NA|NA
TGCGCCAGCAGTGAGACCCTTGGAGTCTTAAACATTCAGTACTTC
CASSETLGVLNIQYF
>TRBV28|TRBJ1-2|NA|NA
TGTGCCAGCAGTTTTAGAGCTAGCTACACCTTC
CASSFRASYTF
>TRBV18|TRBJ2-5|TRBD1|NA
TGTGCCAGCTCACCACCGACCGGGACAGAGAAGAAAGAGACCCAGTACTTC
CASSPPTGTEKKETQYF
>TRBV5-1|TRBJ2-1|NA|few
TGCGCCAGCAGTTTAACGGGAGCCTACAATGAGCAGTTCTTC
CASSLTGAYNEQFF
>TRBV5-5|TRBJ1-4|TRBD1|medium-sized
TGTGCCAGCAGCTTAACAGGGGGCAATAATGAAAAACTGTTTTTT
CASSLTGGNNEKLFF
>TRBV15|TRBJ1-4|NA|NA
TGTGCCACCAGCAGAGGGACAGATTCTAATGAAAAACTGTTTTTT
CATSRGTDSNEKLFF
>TRBV19|TRBJ1-2|NA|NA
TGTGCCAGTATCGACTCGGTTGGCTATGGCTACACCTTC
CASIDSVGYGYTF
>TRBV12-3/TRBV12-4|TRBJ1-2|NA|NA
TGTGCCAGCAGCTTCCTCCAGAGGGACTACACCTTC
CASSFLQRDYTF
>TRBV6-5|TRBJ1-1|TRBD1|NA
TGTGCCAGCAACCGACAAGGGGGCAGGTCTGAAGCTTTCTTT
CASNRQGGRSEAFF
>TRBV19|TRBJ1-2|NA|NA
TGTGCCAGTAGCTGGGAAGACAGGAGAAGGGATGGCTACACCTTC
CASSWEDRRRDGYTF
>TRBV5-4|TRBJ2-1|NA|NA
TGTGCCAGCAGCCCGCACCTAGGAGACTCCTACAATGAGCAGTTCTTC
CASSPHLGDSYNEQFF
>TRBV30|TRBJ1-4|NA|once
TGTGCCTGGAGTGTAGGGGGGGCAACTAATGAAAAACTGTTTTTT
CAWSVGGATNEKLFF
>TRBV14|TRBJ1-1|NA|NA
TGTGCCAGCAGCCGTCCTACCTTGAACACTGAAGCTTTCTTT
CASSRPTLNTEAFF